Shown below are 21 T cell receptor beta chains from a single sample sequenced in a study (dated by TCRdb to 2015 to 2017). Tregs were isolated as CD4+CD25+CD127-/low cells. Library construction relied on multiplex PCR. TCRdb lists the instrument as Ion Torrent PGM. In the roughly 20-patient analysis, TRBV12-4/TRBJ1-2 clonotypes were amplified using adaptor-ligated barcode primers. TCRdb itself trimmed the public reads at Q25 with fastp, ran MiXCR and retained productive beta chains. Rows with a matching CDR3 protein are joined into one entry that keeps the most common DNA and genes. This sample holds about 2,000 distinct CDR3 sequences; 18% were observed only once. The leading ten clones occupy less than 30% of the sample. Sequenced material: Tregs sorted from blood. The receptors were gathered from a female donor with breast cancer.

This clonotype counts as large (0.1 to 1%). The chain is built from TRBV12-3 or TRBV12-4 and TRBJ1-2, with D unresolved. The CDR3 sequence is 12 residues long. V was pared by 5 bases and J by 2 bases, with 6 bases between. CDR3 sequence (DNA): TGTGCCAGCAGTGTAGGGAACTATGGCTACACCTTC. This codes for CASSVGNYGYTF.

In its sample, this clonotype ranks as medium-sized. The chain couples TRBV12-5 to TRBJ1-2, with D perhaps TRBD1 (6 bases). Germline V gene data show CDR1 as LGHNT and CDR2 as FRNRAP. This CDR3 has 14 residues. Trimming shortened V by 6 bases and J by 2 bases, and 13 bases separated the two germline ends. The chain's CDR3 is CASGLRDTNYGYTF. The CDR3 DNA is TGTGCTAGTGGCCTCAGGGACACGAACTATGGCTACACCTTC.

This clonotype is termed medium-sized. The genes are TRBV12-3 or TRBV12-4 and TRBJ1-2; perhaps TRBD1 as D (5 bases). The CDR3 totals 14 residues. The germline V and J ends were trimmed by 5 bases and 4 bases, with 14 bases remaining between them. CDR3 in amino acids: CASSEPDRPYGYTF. As DNA, the CDR3 is TGTGCCAGCAGTGAACCAGACAGACCCTATGGCTACACCTTC.

V usage is TRBV12-3 or TRBV12-4 and J usage is TRBJ1-1; no reliable D call. V lost 3 bases and J 2 bases, leaving 7 bases between the germline ends. The length of the CDR3 is 13 residues. The CDR3 protein is CASSFQSNTEAFF. The DNA of the CDR3 is TGTGCCAGCAGTTTCCAGAGTAACACTGAAGCTTTCTTT.

Within the sample, this clonotype is medium-sized. This chain's CDR3 is CASSLDGGSYGYTF. CDR3 sequence (DNA): TGTGCCAGCAGTTTAGACGGAGGGTCGTATGGCTACACCTTC. The J gene is TRBJ1-2, the V gene TRBV12-3 or TRBV12-4; D ambiguous. This CDR3 comprises 14 residues. The V end was cut by 1 base, the J end by 5 bases, with 11 bases between.

The CDR3 protein is CAGNQDGYGYTF. The CDR3 DNA is TGTGCCGGCAACCAGGACGGCTATGGCTACACCTTC. V usage is TRBV12-3 or TRBV12-4 and J usage is TRBJ1-2; D is ambiguous. CDR3 length equals 12 residues. V shed 11 bases and J shed 4 bases, with 14 bases lying between them.

By sample share, this clonotype is medium-sized (0.01 to 0.1%). The genes are TRBV12-3 or TRBV12-4 and TRBJ1-2; D is ambiguous. This CDR3 has 11 residues. Trimming shortened V by 7 bases and J by 4 bases, and 7 bases separated the two germline ends. CDR3 in amino acids: CASTGLYGYTF. As DNA, the CDR3 is TGTGCCAGCACCGGGCTCTATGGCTACACCTTC.

In its sample, this clonotype ranks as medium-sized. V usage is TRBV12-3 or TRBV12-4 and J usage is TRBJ1-2; 7 bases are a match to TRBD1. The CDR3 covers 13 residues. J was trimmed by 7 bases and V by 5 bases; bases with no gene match: 7. The CDR3 is CASSPGTVIGYTF. In DNA form, the CDR3 reads TGTGCCAGCAGTCCCGGGACAGTAATTGGCTACACCTTC.

This clonotype ranks as medium-sized. J is TRBJ1-2 and V is TRBV12-3 or TRBV12-4, with TRBD1 matching over 9 bases. V lost 6 bases to trimming and J lost 8 bases; unmatched junction nucleotides: 13. CDR3 length: 15 residues. CDR3 bases: TGTGCCAGCAGCTACCTCGGACAGGGGAGGGAAGGCTACACCTTC. Translating gives CASSYLGQGREGYTF.

This clonotype is labeled medium-sized. The gene calls are TRBV12-3 or TRBV12-4 and TRBJ1-2, with 8 bases aligning to TRBD1. The CDR3 covers 14 residues. Trimming removed 7 bases from V and 2 bases from J; junction bases left unmatched: 6. The CDR3 DNA follows: TGTGCCAGCACCGGATGGACAGGGAACTATGGCTACACCTTC. Encoded protein: CASTGWTGNYGYTF.

By proportion, this clonotype is medium-sized. The chain recombines TRBV12-3 or TRBV12-4 with TRBJ1-2, with a weak D call TRBD1 (5 bases). This CDR3 has 14 amino acids. V lost 6 bases, J lost 4 bases, and 15 bases lay in between. In DNA form, the CDR3 reads TGTGCCAGCAGCCCCGGGGACTATACCTATGGCTACACCTTC. Its translation: CASSPGDYTYGYTF.

This clonotype is medium-sized within its sample. The chain employs TRBV12-3 or TRBV12-4 and TRBJ1-2, with D uncertain. This CDR3 spans 13 amino acids. Trimming shortened V by 6 bases and J by 3 bases, and 11 bases separated the two germline ends. The CDR3 DNA follows: TGTGCCAGCAGCCCAACGACTGACTATGGCTACACCTTC. Protein sequence: CASSPTTDYGYTF.

Within the sample, this clonotype is medium-sized. The chain is built from TRBV12-3 or TRBV12-4 and TRBJ1-2; 7 positions match TRBD1. CDR3 length: 14 residues. The J segment lost 4 bases and the V segment lost 6 bases, leaving 8 bases of the junction unmatched. The CDR3 spells CASRSFGTAYGYTF. CDR3 coding DNA: TGTGCCAGCAGATCCTTCGGGACAGCCTATGGCTACACCTTC.

This clonotype is deemed medium-sized. CDR3 sequence (DNA): TGTGCCAGCAGTTCGCGGCCCCTTAACTATGGCTACACCTTC. Its translation: CASSSRPLNYGYTF. This chain links TRBV12-3 or TRBV12-4 with TRBJ1-2; D remains unclear. Trimming took 4 bases from V and 1 from J, leaving 10 bases between them. The CDR3 contains 14 residues.

By its share, this clonotype is medium-sized. The gene calls are TRBV12-3 or TRBV12-4 and TRBJ1-2; 9 bases map to TRBD1. The CDR3 sequence is 14 residues long. J lost 4 bases, V lost 5 bases, and 5 bases had no gene match. CDR3 sequence reads: CASSPRGQGYGYTF. The CDR3 DNA sequence: TGTGCCAGCAGTCCCCGGGGACAGGGCTATGGCTACACCTTC.

Sample share makes this clonotype medium-sized. V gene TRBV12-3 or TRBV12-4 combines with J gene TRBJ1-2; D gene unclear. The CDR3 spans 13 residues. Trimming removed 7 bases at V and 3 bases at J, with 12 bases between. DNA of the CDR3: TGTGCCAGCACAGGAACCAATGACTATGGCTACACCTTC. It yields the protein CASTGTNDYGYTF.

Worth noting for this clonotype: This clone may be a read error of a much larger clone one base away. The conserved phenylalanine or tryptophan normally closing the CDR3 is absent here, so this likely arose from a read error. This sequence joins TRBV12-3 or TRBV12-4 and TRBJ1-2; D gene ambiguous. The CDR3 has 13 amino acids. The CDR3 nucleotides read TGTGCCGGCAGTCCCTCAACGGAGTATGGCTACACCCTC. Translation gives CAGSPSTEYGYTL.

In its sample, this clonotype ranks as medium-sized (0.01 to 0.1%). The chain joins TRBV12-3 or TRBV12-4 to TRBJ1-2; D call uncertain. The V end lost 6 bases, the J end lost 2 bases, and 10 bases lay between the germline ends. The CDR3 runs to 13 residues. The CDR3 nucleotides read TGTGCCAGCAGCCAGACTTTAAACTATGGCTACACCTTC. Translation: CASSQTLNYGYTF.

This clonotype ranks as medium-sized. V is TRBV12-3 or TRBV12-4 and J is TRBJ1-2; 7 bases fit TRBD1. V was pared by 4 bases and J by 4 bases, with 6 bases of the junction left unmatched. The CDR3 covers 14 residues. The CDR3 region is CASSSSGQIYGYTF. CDR3 bases: TGTGCCAGCAGTTCATCGGGACAGATCTATGGCTACACCTTC.

This clonotype came up a few times. This clone may be a read error of a much larger clone one base away. V gene TRBV12-3 or TRBV12-4 combines with J gene TRBJ1-2, with D possibly matching TRBD1 (6 bases). The CDR3 covers 13 residues. The V gene lost 5 bases and the J gene lost 3 bases, with 10 bases spanning the gap. DNA of the CDR3: TGTGCCAGCAGTGCGGACAGTTACTATGGCTACACCTTC. The encoded protein is CASSADSYYGYTF.

The rearrangement joins TRBV12-3 or TRBV12-4 to TRBJ1-2; 7 bases line up with TRBD1. The CDR3 is made up of 14 amino acids. The ends lost 5 bases at V and 6 bases at J; junction bases unmatched: 9. CDR3 loop: CASSLGETGNGYTF. DNA for the CDR3: TGTGCCAGCAGTCTTGGCGAGACAGGGAATGGCTACACCTTC.